This T cell receptor (beta chain) was identified in a study of T cells in Graves' hyperthyroidism and ophthalmopathy. Study results and limitations: Ophthalmopathy stood apart from stable hyperthyroidism in a 13 V-J model. Prediction of ophthalmopathy progression came a median roughly 6.6 months pre-onset.

With regard to this clonotype: What it binds is unknown.

It was considered stable Graves' hyperthyroidism when ophthalmopathy did not progress within 18 months. Each 10 ml fresh peripheral blood draw supplied the PBMCs. Amplified TCR beta CDR3 regions derived from RNA transcripts. An initial round of RT-PCR targeting the TCR CDR3 relied on the HTBI primer set. From the multiplex PCR reads, TCRdb called clonotypes with MiXCR, one entry per CDR3 protein. This repertoire shows about 400,000 distinct CDR3 sequences, around 14% found once; its top ten account for almost 8%. The sequence came from a woman aged 18-29 years with Graves' hyperthyroidism. Sequenced sample: blood.

The CDR3 nucleotides are TGTGCCATCAGTGCGACTAGCGGGAGAGCGGCGTTCAATGAGCAGTTCTTC. Protein product: CAISATSGRAAFNEQFF. The V gene is TRBV10-3, the J gene TRBJ2-1, with 12 bases lining up with TRBD2. Trimming took 4 bases from V and 6 from J; bases not matched to a gene: 10. The CDR3 totals 17 residues. Per the germline V gene, CDR1 is ENHRY and CDR2 is SYGVKD.